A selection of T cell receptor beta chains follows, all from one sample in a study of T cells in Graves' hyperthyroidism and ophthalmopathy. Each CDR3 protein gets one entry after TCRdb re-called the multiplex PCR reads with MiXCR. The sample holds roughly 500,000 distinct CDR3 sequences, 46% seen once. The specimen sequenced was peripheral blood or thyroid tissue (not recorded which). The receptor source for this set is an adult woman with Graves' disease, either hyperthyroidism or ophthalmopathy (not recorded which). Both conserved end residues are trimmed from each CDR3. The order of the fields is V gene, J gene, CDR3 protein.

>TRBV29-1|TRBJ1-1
SVGPKAF
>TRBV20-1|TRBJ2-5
SAPPSETQY
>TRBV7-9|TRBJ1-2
ASSQSSKGYT
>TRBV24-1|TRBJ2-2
ATSDSGLAGDTGELF
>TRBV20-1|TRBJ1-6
SASPPAAPDSPLH
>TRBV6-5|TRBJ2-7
ASSFRNEQY
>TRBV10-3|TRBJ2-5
AISDGVGQETQY
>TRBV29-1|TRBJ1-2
SVDDREIYGYT
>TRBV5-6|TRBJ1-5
ASSQDLYRAPWQPQH
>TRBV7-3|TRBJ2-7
ASSRRRDRNYEQY
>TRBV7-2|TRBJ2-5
ASSSVTLETQY
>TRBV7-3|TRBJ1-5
ASSVVPGQGMCQPQH
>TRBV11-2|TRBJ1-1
ASSLASKNTEAF
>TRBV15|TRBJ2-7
ATSSGRGTYEQY
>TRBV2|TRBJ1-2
ASSSPGTARGYGYT
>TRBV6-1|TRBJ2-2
ASSGEVARELF
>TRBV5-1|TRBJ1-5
ASSVVTGNSNQPQH
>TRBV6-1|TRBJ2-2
ASSETTYTGELF
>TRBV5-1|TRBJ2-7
ASSPGGGSEQY
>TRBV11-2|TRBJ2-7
ASSFSSGGSYEQY